This is a list of T cell receptor beta chains from one sample in a study of human T cells and chemical hapten exposure. TCRdb reanalysed the RACE reads using MiXCR and keeps one entry per CDR3 protein. The data hold 35,000 to 50,000 distinct CDR3 sequences, with over 9.5% observed a single time. Sample: whole blood, taken in connection with sensitization to the hapten diphenylcyclopropenone (DPC). These receptors came from a man under 40 with alopecia areata. Some clones in this sample may be carry-over from other donors' samples. CDR3s include the opening cysteine and the closing phenylalanine or tryptophan. D genes are given only for firm matches. Some rows have no size entry. The others give once, few or many, or a class for an expanded clone.

clone_size: many; v_call: TRBV6-1; d_call: NA; j_call: TRBJ1-1; cdr3_nt: TGTGCCAGCAGTGTAGAACGGCAGAACACTGAAGCTTTCTTT; cdr3_aa: CASSVERQNTEAFF
clone_size: few; v_call: TRBV4-2; d_call: TRBD2; j_call: TRBJ2-3; cdr3_nt: TGTGCCAGCAGCCAAGATTTTCTAGCGGGTGATACGCAGTATTTT; cdr3_aa: CASSQDFLAGDTQYF
clone_size: NA; v_call: TRBV12-3/TRBV12-4; d_call: NA; j_call: TRBJ2-5; cdr3_nt: TGTGCCAGCAGTTTGGGACAGACCCAGTACTTC; cdr3_aa: CASSLGQTQYF
clone_size: many; v_call: TRBV7-8; d_call: NA; j_call: TRBJ2-3; cdr3_nt: TGTGCCAGCAGCGCCTACCAGCGTAGCACAGATACGCAGTATTTT; cdr3_aa: CASSAYQRSTDTQYF
clone_size: NA; v_call: TRBV9; d_call: TRBD1; j_call: TRBJ1-3; cdr3_nt: TGTGCCAGCAGCGAGGGGACAGGGCCTGGAAACACCATATATTTT; cdr3_aa: CASSEGTGPGNTIYF
clone_size: many; v_call: TRBV29-1; d_call: NA; j_call: TRBJ1-1; cdr3_nt: TGCAGCGTTGAAGGGGCCGCTTTCTTT; cdr3_aa: CSVEGAAFF
clone_size: few; v_call: TRBV6-5; d_call: TRBD1; j_call: TRBJ2-7; cdr3_nt: TGTGCCAGCAGTTACGGGACAGGGGGCGCGTACGAGCAGTACTTC; cdr3_aa: CASSYGTGGAYEQYF
clone_size: medium-sized; v_call: TRBV7-7; d_call: TRBD2; j_call: TRBJ2-3; cdr3_nt: TGTGCCAGCAGCCCGACTAGCGGGAGCGGTCCAGATACGCAGTATTTT; cdr3_aa: CASSPTSGSGPDTQYF
clone_size: NA; v_call: TRBV28; d_call: NA; j_call: TRBJ1-1; cdr3_nt: TGTGCCAGCAGTTTTGGGGAATTTGAAGCTTTCTTT; cdr3_aa: CASSFGEFEAFF
clone_size: many; v_call: TRBV7-6; d_call: NA; j_call: TRBJ1-4; cdr3_nt: TGTGCCAGCACCAAACTTGGCGGGGGGTATGAAAAACTGTTTTTT; cdr3_aa: CASTKLGGGYEKLFF
clone_size: few; v_call: TRBV4-1; d_call: NA; j_call: TRBJ2-2; cdr3_nt: TGCGCCAGCAGCCAAGCCGAGACCGGGGAGCTGTTTTTT; cdr3_aa: CASSQAETGELFF
clone_size: NA; v_call: TRBV18; d_call: NA; j_call: TRBJ2-5; cdr3_nt: TGTGCCAGCTCACCAATGACACACCAAGAGACCCAGTACTTC; cdr3_aa: CASSPMTHQETQYF
clone_size: few; v_call: TRBV12-3/TRBV12-4; d_call: NA; j_call: TRBJ2-3; cdr3_nt: TGTGCCAGCAGCTCCCAGGGGCCAACAGATACGCAGTATTTT; cdr3_aa: CASSSQGPTDTQYF
clone_size: many; v_call: TRBV5-4; d_call: NA; j_call: TRBJ2-1; cdr3_nt: TGTGCCAGCAGCATGGGGGCTCCCCTAAGCTACAATGAGCAGTTCTTC; cdr3_aa: CASSMGAPLSYNEQFF
clone_size: many; v_call: TRBV12-3/TRBV12-4; d_call: TRBD2; j_call: TRBJ2-3; cdr3_nt: TGTGCCAGCAGCCTTAGGTTCGGGACTAGATCAGATACGCAGTATTTT; cdr3_aa: CASSLRFGTRSDTQYF
clone_size: few; v_call: TRBV28; d_call: TRBD1; j_call: TRBJ1-5; cdr3_nt: TGTGCCAGCAGCCCCACTACCGACTCCGACAGGGGGCCTGATCAGCCCCAGCATTTT; cdr3_aa: CASSPTTDSDRGPDQPQHF
clone_size: NA; v_call: TRBV7-6; d_call: TRBD2; j_call: TRBJ2-1; cdr3_nt: TGTGCCAGCAGCTTGGTTAGCGGGCAGTACAATGAGCAGTTCTTC; cdr3_aa: CASSLVSGQYNEQFF
clone_size: many; v_call: TRBV27; d_call: NA; j_call: TRBJ1-6; cdr3_nt: TGTGCCAGCAGTCCGCGGAGTGGTAATAATTCACCCCTCCACTTT; cdr3_aa: CASSPRSGNNSPLHF
clone_size: few; v_call: TRBV6-2/TRBV6-3; d_call: NA; j_call: TRBJ1-6; cdr3_nt: TGTGCCAGCAGCTACCTTCCTCCGGGGAGGAATTCACCCCTCCACTTT; cdr3_aa: CASSYLPPGRNSPLHF
clone_size: NA; v_call: TRBV27; d_call: NA; j_call: TRBJ2-5; cdr3_nt: TGTGCCAGCAGTTTTGGTATCAGAGGAGAGACCCAGTACTTC; cdr3_aa: CASSFGIRGETQYF
clone_size: NA; v_call: TRBV5-1; d_call: NA; j_call: TRBJ2-4; cdr3_nt: TGCGCCAGCAGCTTGGCCCGGGACCGGCGGCCACCTATAGCCAAAAACATTCAGTACTTC; cdr3_aa: CASSLARDRRPPIAKNIQYF
clone_size: NA; v_call: TRBV6-1; d_call: NA; j_call: TRBJ1-1; cdr3_nt: TGTGCCAGCAGTGTGGGGGGATGGGAAGCTTTCTTT; cdr3_aa: CASSVGGWEAFF
clone_size: many; v_call: TRBV24-1; d_call: NA; j_call: TRBJ2-3; cdr3_nt: TGTGCCACCAGTGTGCTGGATACGCAGTATTTT; cdr3_aa: CATSVLDTQYF
clone_size: NA; v_call: TRBV28; d_call: NA; j_call: TRBJ1-1; cdr3_nt: TGTGCCAGCAGTTTACCCCTTGGGGGTGGGGACACTGAAGCTTTCTTT; cdr3_aa: CASSLPLGGGDTEAFF
clone_size: many; v_call: TRBV20-1; d_call: NA; j_call: TRBJ1-4; cdr3_nt: TGCAGTGCCCGTTCACCGACAGGAGGTGAAAAACTGTTTTTT; cdr3_aa: CSARSPTGGEKLFF
clone_size: NA; v_call: TRBV29-1; d_call: TRBD1; j_call: TRBJ2-5; cdr3_nt: TGCAGCGTAGACAGGGGGCAAGAGACCCAGTACTTC; cdr3_aa: CSVDRGQETQYF
clone_size: NA; v_call: TRBV29-1; d_call: NA; j_call: TRBJ1-5; cdr3_nt: TGCAGCGTTGAAGGGGGCACAGATACGCAGCATTTT; cdr3_aa: CSVEGGTDTQHF
clone_size: few; v_call: TRBV5-1; d_call: NA; j_call: TRBJ2-4; cdr3_nt: TGCGCCAGCAGCTCCGGATTAGAAAGCAAAAACATTCAGTACTTC; cdr3_aa: CASSSGLESKNIQYF
clone_size: many; v_call: TRBV2; d_call: NA; j_call: TRBJ2-6; cdr3_nt: TGTGCCAGCAGTGATTTGGGGACCGGGGCCAACGTCCTGACTTTC; cdr3_aa: CASSDLGTGANVLTF
clone_size: many; v_call: TRBV6-5; d_call: NA; j_call: TRBJ1-2; cdr3_nt: TGTGCCAGCAGTTACGCCGGGGGCTATCTCGATGGCTACACCTTC; cdr3_aa: CASSYAGGYLDGYTF
clone_size: many; v_call: TRBV7-9; d_call: NA; j_call: TRBJ2-1; cdr3_nt: TGTGCCAGCAGCTTAGGCCGGGACATCACGCTCGATGAGCAGTTCTTC; cdr3_aa: CASSLGRDITLDEQFF
clone_size: NA; v_call: TRBV7-2; d_call: NA; j_call: TRBJ2-1; cdr3_nt: TGTGCCAGCAGCTTAACGGGAGCCAATGAGCAGTTCTTC; cdr3_aa: CASSLTGANEQFF
clone_size: NA; v_call: TRBV19; d_call: NA; j_call: TRBJ2-3; cdr3_nt: TGTGCCAGTAGTGTCGGCGGGATAACAAAAGATACGCAGTATTTT; cdr3_aa: CASSVGGITKDTQYF
clone_size: many; v_call: TRBV5-1; d_call: TRBD1; j_call: TRBJ1-6; cdr3_nt: TGCGCCAGCAGGGGACAGGGGAGTTCAGGTTCACCCCTCCACTTT; cdr3_aa: CASRGQGSSGSPLHF
clone_size: many; v_call: TRBV6-2/TRBV6-3; d_call: NA; j_call: TRBJ1-5; cdr3_nt: TGTGCCAGCAGTTACGCCGGTTTCCAGCATTTT; cdr3_aa: CASSYAGFQHF
clone_size: many; v_call: TRBV2; d_call: NA; j_call: TRBJ2-4; cdr3_nt: TGTGCCACGGACCGGAGGGGCGGGGGCCCGTCCCCCCTAGCCAAAAACATTCAGTACTTC; cdr3_aa: CATDRRGGGPSPLAKNIQYF
clone_size: many; v_call: TRBV14; d_call: NA; j_call: TRBJ2-2; cdr3_nt: TGTGCCAGCAGCCAAGATTGGGATGTCTCCGGGGAGCTGTTTTTT; cdr3_aa: CASSQDWDVSGELFF
clone_size: many; v_call: TRBV4-3; d_call: TRBD2; j_call: TRBJ2-1; cdr3_nt: TGCGCCAGCAGCCAAGGCCCTAGCGGGATAATAAATGAGCAGTTCTTC; cdr3_aa: CASSQGPSGIINEQFF
clone_size: many; v_call: TRBV3-1; d_call: NA; j_call: TRBJ2-1; cdr3_nt: TGTGCCAGCAGCCAAGTTGGTAATGAGCAGTTCTTC; cdr3_aa: CASSQVGNEQFF
clone_size: NA; v_call: TRBV10-3; d_call: NA; j_call: TRBJ1-5; cdr3_nt: TGTGCCATCAGTGAGTCGAAGGGGGGCTTCGGCAATCAGCCCCAGCATTTT; cdr3_aa: CAISESKGGFGNQPQHF
clone_size: NA; v_call: TRBV12-3/TRBV12-4; d_call: NA; j_call: TRBJ1-2; cdr3_nt: TGTGCCAGCAGTTTGAAGGGCAGGTCGTATGGCTACACCTTC; cdr3_aa: CASSLKGRSYGYTF
clone_size: many; v_call: TRBV19; d_call: NA; j_call: TRBJ1-2; cdr3_nt: TGTGCCAGTAGGGCCCCGTCTCTCTATGGCTACACCTTC; cdr3_aa: CASRAPSLYGYTF
clone_size: NA; v_call: TRBV28; d_call: NA; j_call: TRBJ2-3; cdr3_nt: TGTGCCAGCAGTCGTCCTGGATACCCCACAGATACGCAGTATTTT; cdr3_aa: CASSRPGYPTDTQYF
clone_size: few; v_call: TRBV12-3/TRBV12-4; d_call: TRBD1; j_call: TRBJ1-4; cdr3_nt: TGTGCCAGCAGTTTCCGGACAGGGGCGGATGCAACTAATGAAAAACTGTTTTTT; cdr3_aa: CASSFRTGADATNEKLFF
clone_size: many; v_call: TRBV27; d_call: NA; j_call: TRBJ2-1; cdr3_nt: TGTGCCAGCAGTTTATCCCGGGACAAATACAATGAGCAGTTCTTC; cdr3_aa: CASSLSRDKYNEQFF